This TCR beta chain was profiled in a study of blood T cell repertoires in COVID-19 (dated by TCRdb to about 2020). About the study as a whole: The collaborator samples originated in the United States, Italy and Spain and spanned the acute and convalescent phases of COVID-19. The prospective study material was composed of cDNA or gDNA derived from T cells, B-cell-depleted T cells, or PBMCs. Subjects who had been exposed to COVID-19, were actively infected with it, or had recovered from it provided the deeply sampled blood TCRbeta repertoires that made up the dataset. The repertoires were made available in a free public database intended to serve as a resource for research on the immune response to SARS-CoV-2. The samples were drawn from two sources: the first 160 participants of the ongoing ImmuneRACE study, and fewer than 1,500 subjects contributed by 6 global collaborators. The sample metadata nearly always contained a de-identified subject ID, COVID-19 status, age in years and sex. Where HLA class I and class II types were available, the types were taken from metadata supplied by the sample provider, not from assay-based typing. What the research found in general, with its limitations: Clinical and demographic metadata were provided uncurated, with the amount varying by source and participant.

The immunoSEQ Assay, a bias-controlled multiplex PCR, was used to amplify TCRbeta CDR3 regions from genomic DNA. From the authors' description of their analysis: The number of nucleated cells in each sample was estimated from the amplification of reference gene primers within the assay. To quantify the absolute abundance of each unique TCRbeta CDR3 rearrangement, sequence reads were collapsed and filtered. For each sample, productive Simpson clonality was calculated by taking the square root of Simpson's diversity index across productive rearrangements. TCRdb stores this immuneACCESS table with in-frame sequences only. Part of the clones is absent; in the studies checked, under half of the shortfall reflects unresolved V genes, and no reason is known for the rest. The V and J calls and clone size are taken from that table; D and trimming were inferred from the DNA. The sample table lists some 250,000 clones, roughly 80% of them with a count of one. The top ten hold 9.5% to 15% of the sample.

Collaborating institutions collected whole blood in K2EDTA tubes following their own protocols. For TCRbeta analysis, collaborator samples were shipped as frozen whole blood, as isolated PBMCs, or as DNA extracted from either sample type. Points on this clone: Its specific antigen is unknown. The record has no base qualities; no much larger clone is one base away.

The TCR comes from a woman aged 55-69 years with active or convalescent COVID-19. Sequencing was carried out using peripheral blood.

The sequenced DNA: TGTGCCTGGAGTGTAGGGTTGGGGGGGCGCAATCAGCCCCAGCATTTT. Its coded protein is CAWSVGLGGRNQPQHF. The chain is assembled from TRBV30 and TRBJ1-5; TRBD1 is perhaps the D gene, given 6 matching bases. The CDR3 measures 16 amino acids from cysteine to phenylalanine. The entry retains the CDR3 DNA only, 48 bases that are in frame from base 1. Taken from the germline V gene (reference sequence), the CDR1 and CDR2 loops are GTSNPN and SVGIG. Trimming costs V 0 bases and J 2 bases, and their ends lie 14 bases apart. The CDR3, completed at both ends by the reference TRBV30 and TRBJ1-5 genes, gives the full variable domain SQTIHQWPATLVQPVGSPLSLECTVEGTSNPNLYWYRQAAGRGLQLLFYSVGIGQISSEVPQNLSASRPQDRQFILSSKKLLLSDSGFYLCAWSVGLGGRNQPQHFGDGTRLSIL.